The clone carrying this TCR beta chain has at least ten counts. Its target is unknown. This sample is part of a study of regulatory T cells in long-lasting Graves disease. Study-wide background: Newly diagnosed Graves' patients had under 3 months of antithyroid drugs. Findings of the study overall: Persistent patients had a count of shared public clonotypes (more than 2,500) that exceeded that of new patients (about 970).

Relying on iRepertoire HTBI primers and Arm-PCR of CDR3 regions, the team built TCR beta libraries. TCRdb re-called the multiplex PCR reads with MiXCR, one entry per CDR3 protein. The sample carries some 350,000 distinct CDR3 sequences, about 17% recorded once. Time point reported: newly diagnosed GD, antithyroid drugs for less than 3 months. Generation of the TCR library employed RNA extracted from PBMCs. This sample was also put to use in a study of T cells in Graves' hyperthyroidism and ophthalmopathy. That work adds: The HTBI primer set was used in a first-round RT-PCR of the TCR CDR3.

The starting material was peripheral blood mononuclear cells (PBMCs), obtained at new diagnosis, from a patient treated with antithyroid drugs. The receptor comes from a woman between 18 and 30 years old with Graves disease.

CDR3: CASSSSSFDNEQFF. For the CDR3, the DNA is TGTGCCAGCAGTAGCAGCTCCTTTGACAATGAGCAGTTCTTC. The chain joins TRBV28 to TRBJ2-1; D unclear. From germline, CDR1 is MDHEN and CDR2 SYDVKM. This CDR3 is built from 14 residues. V lost 5 bases to trimming and J lost 5 bases, with 13 bases between them.